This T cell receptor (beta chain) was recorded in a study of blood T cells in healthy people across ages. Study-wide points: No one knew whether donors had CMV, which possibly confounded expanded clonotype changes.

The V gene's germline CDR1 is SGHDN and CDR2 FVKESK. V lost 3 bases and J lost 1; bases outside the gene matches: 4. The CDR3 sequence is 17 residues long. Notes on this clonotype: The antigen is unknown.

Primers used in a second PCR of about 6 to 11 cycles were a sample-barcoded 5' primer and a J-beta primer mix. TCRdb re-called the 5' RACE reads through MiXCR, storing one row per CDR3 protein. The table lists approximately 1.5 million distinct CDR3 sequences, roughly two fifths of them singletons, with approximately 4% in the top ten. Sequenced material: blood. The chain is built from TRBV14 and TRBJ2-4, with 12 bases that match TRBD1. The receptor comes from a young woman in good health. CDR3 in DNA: TGTGCCAGCAGCCAGGGACAGGGGGCATGGGCCAAAAACATTCAGTACTTC. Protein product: CASSQGQGAWAKNIQYF.